This entry lists 22 T cell receptor beta chains sequenced from one sample in a study of blood T cell repertoires in COVID-19. The repertoire was sequenced with immunoSEQ multiplex PCR; TCRdb's copy has only in-frame clones and lacks some. The sample shows hundreds of thousands of clones, more than 85% of them seen only once. The sequenced sample consisted of PBMCs or T cells enriched from blood (not recorded which). The receptors derive from a woman aged 45-65 years who had recovered from COVID-19.

The chain has TRBV18 and TRBJ2-3, with 7 bases that match TRBD2. The germline CDR1 and CDR2 sequences are KGHSH and LQKENI. After removal of 2 bases from V and 0 bases from J, the junction contained 2 bases not matched to a gene. CDR3 length equals 15 residues. CDR3 in amino acids: CASSPMRGSTDTQYF. CDR3 in DNA: TGTGCCAGCTCACCAATGCGGGGGAGCACAGATACGCAGTATTTT.

This chain links TRBV28 with TRBJ1-2, with D possibly being TRBD1 (5 bases). The germline V gene has CDR1 MDHEN and CDR2 SYDVKM. V was trimmed by 6 bases and J by 2 bases, leaving 13 bases between them. The CDR3 is made up of 14 amino acids. The CDR3 region is CASRGGTGNYGYTF. Here the CDR3 DNA reads TGTGCCAGCAGAGGCGGGACGGGAAACTATGGCTACACCTTC.

J is TRBJ2-7 and V is TRBV18, with 11 bases that match TRBD1. Unmatched junction bases numbered 5, after V lost 2 bases and J lost 2 bases. This CDR3 is built from 16 residues. Germline CDR1 reads KGHSH; CDR2 reads LQKENI. CDR3 region: CASSPGTGGGPYEQYF. For the CDR3, the DNA is TGTGCCAGCTCACCAGGGACAGGGGGGGGCCCCTACGAGCAGTACTTC.

The rearrangement uses TRBV6-6 and TRBJ2-7; D unresolved. The CDR3 loop spans 12 amino acids. Germline lookup yields CDR1 MNHNY and CDR2 SVGAGI (reference sequence). V dropped 1 base and J dropped 4 bases, with 5 bases sitting between them. The CDR3 spells CASSYLEYEQYF. CDR3 sequence (DNA): TGTGCCAGCAGTTACTTGGAGTACGAGCAGTACTTC.

A few counts support this clone. This rearrangement joins TRBV10-3 to TRBJ1-4, with 7 bases that match TRBD1. The germline V gene has CDR1 ENHRY and CDR2 SYGVKD. This CDR3 has 14 amino acids. The V gene end was trimmed by 4 bases and the J gene end by 5 bases; junction bases not matched to a gene: 4. The CDR3 reads CAISGETGNEKLFF. CDR3 DNA sequence: TGTGCCATCAGTGGGGAGACAGGGAATGAAAAACTGTTTTTT.

The V and J genes are TRBV7-9 and TRBJ2-5; tentatively, D is TRBD2 (5 bases). V shed 0 bases and J shed 3 bases, with 14 bases lying between them. Germline V gene data show CDR1 as SEHNR and CDR2 as FQNEAQ (reference sequence). The CDR3 is made up of 16 amino acids. CDR3 DNA: TGTGCCAGCAGCTTAGCTAGATTACTAGACGAAGAGACCCAGTACTTC. It specifies CASSLARLLDEETQYF.

The sample holds one count of this clone. The chain recombines TRBV4-1 with TRBJ2-2; D unresolved. The CDR3 runs 11 residues. Germline CDR1 is MGHRA and CDR2 is YSYEKL. Between the trimmed V and J ends, which lost 6 bases and 6 bases, there was a span of 5 bases. The CDR3 DNA reads as TGCGCCAGCAGAGAGGCCGGGGAGCTGTTTTTT. Protein product: CASREAGELFF.

The chain joins TRBV9 to TRBJ1-1; D is undetermined. V was cut by 2 bases and J by 1 base, with 6 bases left in between. The CDR3 covers 13 residues. CDR1 SGDLS and CDR2 YYNGEE come from the germline V gene. The CDR3 region has the DNA TGTGCCAGCAGCGTGAGTCCGAACACTGAAGCTTTCTTT. Protein: CASSVSPNTEAFF.

This rearrangement joins TRBV29-1 to TRBJ2-1, with 8 bases matching TRBD2. Germline V CDR1 and CDR2: SQVTM, ANQGSEA. The CDR3 has 17 amino acids. The J segment lost 4 bases and the V segment lost 1 base, leaving 12 bases of the junction unmatched. As DNA, the CDR3 is TGCAGCGTTGAAGGTGGCTCTGGACTAGCAGATTACAATGAGCAGTTCTTC. Translating it yields CSVEGGSGLADYNEQFF.

This clone occurred once. The chain's CDR3 is CASSSKGYSNQPQHF. CDR3 in DNA: TGTGCCAGCAGTTCTAAGGGGTATAGCAATCAGCCCCAGCATTTT. V usage is TRBV27 and J usage is TRBJ1-5; maybe TRBD1 (5 bases). The V and J ends lost 4 bases and 0 bases respectively, with 10 bases between them. The CDR3 extends over 15 amino acids. The germline CDR1 and CDR2 sequences are MNHEY and SMNVEV (reference sequence).

V usage is TRBV27 and J usage is TRBJ1-5; 7 bases match TRBD1. Germline V lookup: CDR1 MNHEY, CDR2 SMNVEV (reference sequence). The CDR3 sequence is 14 residues long. Trimming took 8 bases from V and 4 from J; bases not matched to a gene: 8. CDR3 region: CASRRDSVNQPQHF. CDR3 coding DNA: TGTGCCAGCCGGAGGGACAGTGTAAATCAGCCCCAGCATTTT.

With respect to this clone: In the same sample, other DNA sequences code for this CDR3. V is TRBV27 and J is TRBJ1-5; 7 bases fit TRBD1. This CDR3 is built from 15 residues. V was clipped by 3 bases and J by 0 bases; unmatched bases: 2. Germline V gene sequence: CDR1 MNHEY, CDR2 SMNVEV (reference sequence). The CDR3 DNA sequence: TGTGCCAGCAGTTTGACAGGGTATAGCAATCAGCCCCAGCATTTT. This translates into CASSLTGYSNQPQHF.

This rearrangement joins TRBV5-4 to TRBJ2-7, with 10 bases aligning to TRBD1. This CDR3 contains 15 residues. Unmatched junction bases numbered 4, after V lost 0 bases and J lost 4 bases. Per germline, CDR1 SGHNT and CDR2 YYREEE (reference sequence). CDR3 nucleotides: TGTGCCAGCAGCTTGGGAGGGGGACAGGGGTACGAGCAGTACTTC. It specifies CASSLGGGQGYEQYF.

The chain joins TRBV6-2 or TRBV6-3 to TRBJ2-7; perhaps TRBD1 as D (5 bases). The CDR3 runs to 15 residues. The V and J ends lost 5 bases and 2 bases respectively, with 16 bases between them. The germline V gene encodes CDR1 MNHEY and CDR2 SVGEGT. The CDR3 sequence is CASSRQQRQTYEQYF. The CDR3 DNA sequence: TGTGCCAGCAGTCGACAACAACGACAGACCTACGAGCAGTACTTC.

This clone was recorded a few times. The chain combines TRBV19 with TRBJ1-2, with TRBD1 matching 7 bases. Losses at the gene ends were 5 bases for V and 5 bases for J; bases not matched to a gene: 5. Germline CDR1 LNHDA, CDR2 SQIVND (reference sequence). The CDR3 runs to 13 residues. The CDR3 nucleotides are TGTGCCAGTAGTTTCGGGACAGCGTATGGCTACACCTTC. The encoded protein is CASSFGTAYGYTF.

The chain uses TRBV19 and TRBJ1-2; 8 nucleotides align to TRBD1. CDR1 is LNHDA and CDR2 is SQIVND in the germline V gene (reference sequence). Unmatched junction bases numbered 12, after V lost 8 bases and J lost 4 bases. This CDR3 comprises 15 residues. The CDR3 nucleotides read TGTGCCAGTCGAAAGGGCGGACAGGGAAGCTATGGCTACACCTTC. This sequence encodes CASRKGGQGSYGYTF.

This chain links TRBV9 with TRBJ2-7; 13 bases agree with TRBD2. From germline, CDR1 is SGDLS and CDR2 YYNGEE. The CDR3 has 15 amino acids. After removal of 3 bases from V and 5 bases from J, the junction contained 5 bases not matched to a gene. The CDR3 DNA sequence: TGTGCCAGCAGCGAGGGGGGACTAGCGGGAAACGAGCAGTACTTC. This gives the protein CASSEGGLAGNEQYF.

The chain employs TRBV5-1 and TRBJ2-2, with D perhaps TRBD1 (5 bases). Germline V lookup: CDR1 SGHRS, CDR2 YFSETQ. V was shortened by 4 bases and J by 2 bases, with 9 bases between the two germline ends. The CDR3 contains 14 residues. For the CDR3, the DNA is TGCGCCAGCAGCACGACAGTAAACACCGGGGAGCTGTTTTTT. This gives the protein CASSTTVNTGELFF.

This clone has a single count. The CDR3: CASSSGTGGVGTEAFF. As DNA, the CDR3 is TGTGCCAGCTCATCCGGGACAGGGGGCGTGGGAACTGAAGCTTTCTTT. The chain recombines TRBV18 with TRBJ1-1; 12 bases align to TRBD1. Per the germline V gene, CDR1 is KGHSH and CDR2 is LQKENI. The CDR3 is 16 amino acids. The V segment lost 5 bases and the J segment 5 bases; nucleotides outside the gene matches: 9.

The chain has TRBV10-2 and TRBJ2-5, with D perhaps TRBD1 (5 bases). V lost 6 bases and J 2 bases, leaving 19 bases between the germline ends. Germline assignment: CDR1 WSHSY and CDR2 SAAADI. The CDR3 is made up of 16 amino acids. CDR3 region: CASSAMDTLIQETQYF. In nucleotides, the CDR3 is TGCGCCAGCAGCGCCATGGACACCTTAATACAAGAGACCCAGTACTTC.

The V gene is TRBV7-5, the J gene TRBJ1-3. TRBV7-5 constitutes a pseudogene. The CDR3 loop spans 17 amino acids. The CDR3 DNA reads as TGTGCCAGAAGCACGCGTGGCGGGAGGGTGAAAGGAAACACCATATATTTT. Translated, it gives CARSTRGGRVKGNTIYF.

The chain is built from TRBV5-1 and TRBJ2-5, with D unclear. The CDR3 is 15 amino acids. Per the germline V gene, CDR1 is SGHRS and CDR2 is YFSETQ. V lost 7 bases, J lost 2 bases, and 18 bases lay in between. CDR3 region: CASSDPESTQETQYF. For the CDR3, the DNA is TGCGCCAGCTCGGATCCGGAATCGACTCAAGAGACCCAGTACTTC.